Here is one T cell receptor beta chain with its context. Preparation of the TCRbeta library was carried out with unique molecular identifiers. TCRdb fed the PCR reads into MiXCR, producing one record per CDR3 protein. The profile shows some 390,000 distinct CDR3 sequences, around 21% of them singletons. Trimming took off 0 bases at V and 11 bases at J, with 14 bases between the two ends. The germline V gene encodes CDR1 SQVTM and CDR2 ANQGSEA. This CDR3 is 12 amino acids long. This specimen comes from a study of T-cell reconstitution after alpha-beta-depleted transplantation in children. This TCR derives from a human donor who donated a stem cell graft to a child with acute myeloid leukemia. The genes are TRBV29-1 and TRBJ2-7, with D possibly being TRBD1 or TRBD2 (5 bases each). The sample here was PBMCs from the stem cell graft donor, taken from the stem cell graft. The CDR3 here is CSVEDLEGREYF. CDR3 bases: TGCAGCGTTGAAGATCTTGAGGGGCGTGAGTACTTC.